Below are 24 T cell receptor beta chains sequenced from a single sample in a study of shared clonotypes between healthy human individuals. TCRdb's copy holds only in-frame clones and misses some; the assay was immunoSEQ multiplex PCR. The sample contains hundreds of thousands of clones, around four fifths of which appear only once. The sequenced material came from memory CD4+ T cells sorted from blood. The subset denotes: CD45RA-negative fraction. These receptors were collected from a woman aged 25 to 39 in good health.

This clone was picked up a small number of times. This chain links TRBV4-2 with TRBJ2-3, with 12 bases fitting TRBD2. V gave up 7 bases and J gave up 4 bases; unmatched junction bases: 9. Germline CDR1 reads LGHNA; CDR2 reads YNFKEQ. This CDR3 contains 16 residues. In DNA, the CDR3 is TGTGCCAGCACTGCGACTAGCGGGAGTTCCCCAGATACGCAGTATTTT. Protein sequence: CASTATSGSSPDTQYF.

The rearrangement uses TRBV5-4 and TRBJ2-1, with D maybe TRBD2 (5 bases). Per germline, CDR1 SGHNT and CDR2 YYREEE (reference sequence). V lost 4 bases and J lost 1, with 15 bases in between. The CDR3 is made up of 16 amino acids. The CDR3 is CASSATGLASYNEQFF. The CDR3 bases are TGTGCCAGCAGCGCAACCGGACTGGCGTCCTACAATGAGCAGTTCTTC.

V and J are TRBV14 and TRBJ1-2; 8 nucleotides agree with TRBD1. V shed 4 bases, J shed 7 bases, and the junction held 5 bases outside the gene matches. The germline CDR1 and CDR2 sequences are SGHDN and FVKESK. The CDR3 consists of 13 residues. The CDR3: CASSPQGAAGYTF. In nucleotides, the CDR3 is TGTGCCAGCAGCCCCCAGGGGGCTGCTGGCTACACCTTC.

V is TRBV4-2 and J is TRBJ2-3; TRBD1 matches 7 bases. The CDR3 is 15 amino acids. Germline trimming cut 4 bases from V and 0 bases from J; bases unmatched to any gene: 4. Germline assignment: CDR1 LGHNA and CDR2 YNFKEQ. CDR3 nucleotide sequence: TGTGCCAGCAGCCCGACAGGGATAAGCACAGATACGCAGTATTTT. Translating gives CASSPTGISTDTQYF.

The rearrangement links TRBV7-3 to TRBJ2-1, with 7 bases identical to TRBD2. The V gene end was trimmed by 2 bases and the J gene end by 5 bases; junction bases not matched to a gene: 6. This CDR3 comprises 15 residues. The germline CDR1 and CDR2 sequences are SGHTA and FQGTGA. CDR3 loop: CASSLFAGVDNEQFF. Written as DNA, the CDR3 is TGTGCCAGCAGCTTATTTGCGGGAGTTGACAATGAGCAGTTCTTC.

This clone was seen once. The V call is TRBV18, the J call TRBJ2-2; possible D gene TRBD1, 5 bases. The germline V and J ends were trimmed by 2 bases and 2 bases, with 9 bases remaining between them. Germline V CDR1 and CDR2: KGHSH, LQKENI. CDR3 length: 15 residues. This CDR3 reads CASSPSRVNTGELFF. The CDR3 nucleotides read TGTGCCAGCTCACCAAGCAGGGTTAACACCGGGGAGCTGTTTTTT.

The CDR3 bases are TGCGCCAGCAGCCAAGAACTAGCGCGGTACCAAGAGACCCAGTACTTC. Its protein product is CASSQELARYQETQYF. The V call is TRBV5-1, the J call TRBJ2-5; 7 bases agree with TRBD2. V was pared by 4 bases and J by 0 bases, with 9 bases of the junction left unmatched. The germline V gene has CDR1 SGHRS and CDR2 YFSETQ. The CDR3 is 16 residues long.

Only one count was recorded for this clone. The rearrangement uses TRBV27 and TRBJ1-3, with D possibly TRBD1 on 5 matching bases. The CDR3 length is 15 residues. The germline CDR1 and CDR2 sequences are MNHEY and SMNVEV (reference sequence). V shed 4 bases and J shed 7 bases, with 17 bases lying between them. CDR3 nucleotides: TGTGCCAGCAGTTCCGGAGACAGTAATGAGAACACCATATATTTT. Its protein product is CASSSGDSNENTIYF.

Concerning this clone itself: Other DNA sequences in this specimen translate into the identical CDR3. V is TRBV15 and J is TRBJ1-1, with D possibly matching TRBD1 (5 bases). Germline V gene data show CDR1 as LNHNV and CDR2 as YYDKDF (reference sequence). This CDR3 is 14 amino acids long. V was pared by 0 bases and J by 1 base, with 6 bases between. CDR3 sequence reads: CATSREGPNTEAFF. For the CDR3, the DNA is TGTGCCACCAGCAGAGAGGGACCGAACACTGAAGCTTTCTTT.

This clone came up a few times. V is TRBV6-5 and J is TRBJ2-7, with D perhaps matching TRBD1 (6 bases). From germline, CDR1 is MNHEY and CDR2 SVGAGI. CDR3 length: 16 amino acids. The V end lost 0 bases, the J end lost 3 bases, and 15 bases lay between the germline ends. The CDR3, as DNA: TGTGCCAGCAGTTACTCGGTCAGGGGATTGGTCTACGAGCAGTACTTC. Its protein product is CASSYSVRGLVYEQYF.

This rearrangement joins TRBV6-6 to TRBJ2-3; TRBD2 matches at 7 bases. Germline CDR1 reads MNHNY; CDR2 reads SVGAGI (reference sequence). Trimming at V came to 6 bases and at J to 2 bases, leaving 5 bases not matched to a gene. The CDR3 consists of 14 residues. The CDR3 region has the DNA TGTGCCAGCAGCAAACTAGCGTCCACAGATACGCAGTATTTT. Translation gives CASSKLASTDTQYF.

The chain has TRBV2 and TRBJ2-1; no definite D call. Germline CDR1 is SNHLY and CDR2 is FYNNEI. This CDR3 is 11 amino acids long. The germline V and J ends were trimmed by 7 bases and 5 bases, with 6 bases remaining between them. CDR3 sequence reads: CASTGNNEQFF. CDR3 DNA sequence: TGTGCCAGCACTGGGAACAATGAGCAGTTCTTC. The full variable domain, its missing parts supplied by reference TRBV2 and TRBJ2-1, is EPEVTQTPSHQVTQMGQEVILRCVPISNHLYFYWYRQILGQKVEFLVSFYNNEISEKSEIFDDQFSVERPDGSNFTLKIRSTKLEDSAMYFCASTGNNEQFFGPGTRLTVL.

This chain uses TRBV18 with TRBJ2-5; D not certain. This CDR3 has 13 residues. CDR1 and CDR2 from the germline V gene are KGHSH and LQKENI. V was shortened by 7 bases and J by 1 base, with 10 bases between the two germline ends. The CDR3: CASLLSAQETQYF. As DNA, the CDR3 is TGTGCCAGCTTGTTAAGCGCCCAAGAGACCCAGTACTTC.

In DNA form, the CDR3 reads TGTGCCAGCAGCTTTTTTGGTCAGGGAGAAAAACTGTTTTTT. As protein: CASSFFGQGEKLFF. V and J are TRBV7-6 and TRBJ1-4; D possibly corresponds to TRBD1 (5 bases). The germline gives CDR1 SGHVS, CDR2 FNYEAQ. This CDR3 has 14 amino acids. With 3 bases removed from V and 8 bases from J, the gap between germline ends came to 13 bases.

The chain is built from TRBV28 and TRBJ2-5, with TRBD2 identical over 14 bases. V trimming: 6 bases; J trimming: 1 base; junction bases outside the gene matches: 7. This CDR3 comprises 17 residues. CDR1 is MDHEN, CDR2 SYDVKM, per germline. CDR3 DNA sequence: TGTGCCAGCAGCGCGGGACTAGCGGGAGTATTCCAAGAGACCCAGTACTTC. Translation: CASSAGLAGVFQETQYF.

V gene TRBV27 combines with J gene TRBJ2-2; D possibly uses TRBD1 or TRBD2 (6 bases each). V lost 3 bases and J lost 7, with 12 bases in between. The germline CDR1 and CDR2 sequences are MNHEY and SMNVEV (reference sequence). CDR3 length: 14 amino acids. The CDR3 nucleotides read TGTGCCAGCAGTTTGTCGGGGGCCGGCGGGGAGCTGTTTTTT. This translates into CASSLSGAGGELFF.

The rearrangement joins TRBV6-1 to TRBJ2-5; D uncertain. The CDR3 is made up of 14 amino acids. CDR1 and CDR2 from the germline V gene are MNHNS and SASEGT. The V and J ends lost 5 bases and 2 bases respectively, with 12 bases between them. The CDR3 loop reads CASSSQPNQETQYF. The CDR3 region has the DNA TGTGCCAGCAGTTCCCAGCCAAATCAAGAGACCCAGTACTTC.

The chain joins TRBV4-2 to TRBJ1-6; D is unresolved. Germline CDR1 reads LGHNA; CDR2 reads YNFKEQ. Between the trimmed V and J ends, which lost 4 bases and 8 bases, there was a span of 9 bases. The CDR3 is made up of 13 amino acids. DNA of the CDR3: TGTGCCAGCAGCCCGGCCGAGGATTCACCCCTCCACTTT. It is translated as CASSPAEDSPLHF.

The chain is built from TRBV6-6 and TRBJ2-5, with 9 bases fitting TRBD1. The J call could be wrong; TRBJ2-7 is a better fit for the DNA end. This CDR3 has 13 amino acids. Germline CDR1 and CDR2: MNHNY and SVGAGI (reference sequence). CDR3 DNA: TGTGCCAGCAGTTATCTGGGACAGGGCGAGCAGTACTTC. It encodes CASSYLGQGEQYF.

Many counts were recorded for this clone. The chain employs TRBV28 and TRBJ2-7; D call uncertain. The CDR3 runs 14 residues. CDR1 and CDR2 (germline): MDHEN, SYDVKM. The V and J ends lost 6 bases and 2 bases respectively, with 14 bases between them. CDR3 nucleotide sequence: TGTGCCAGCAGCGACCTTTTAAGGGCCTACGAGCAGTACTTC. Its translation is CASSDLLRAYEQYF.

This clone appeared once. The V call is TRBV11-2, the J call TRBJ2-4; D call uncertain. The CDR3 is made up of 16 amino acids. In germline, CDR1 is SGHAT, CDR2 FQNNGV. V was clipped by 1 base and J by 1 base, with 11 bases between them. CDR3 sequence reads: CASSLASQSAKNIQYF. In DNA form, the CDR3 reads TGTGCCAGCAGCTTAGCAAGTCAGTCCGCCAAAAACATTCAGTACTTC.

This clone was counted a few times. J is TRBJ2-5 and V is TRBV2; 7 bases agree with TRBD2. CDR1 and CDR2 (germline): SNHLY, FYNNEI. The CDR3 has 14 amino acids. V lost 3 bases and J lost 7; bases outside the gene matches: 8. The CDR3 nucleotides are TGTGCCAGCAGTGAGCGACTAGCTGGTGGGACCCAGTACTTC. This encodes CASSERLAGGTQYF. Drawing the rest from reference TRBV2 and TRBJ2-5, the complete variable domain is EPEVTQTPSHQVTQMGQEVILRCVPISNHLYFYWYRQILGQKVEFLVSFYNNEISEKSEIFDDQFSVERPDGSNFTLKIRSTKLEDSAMYFCASSERLAGGTQYFGPGTRLLVL.

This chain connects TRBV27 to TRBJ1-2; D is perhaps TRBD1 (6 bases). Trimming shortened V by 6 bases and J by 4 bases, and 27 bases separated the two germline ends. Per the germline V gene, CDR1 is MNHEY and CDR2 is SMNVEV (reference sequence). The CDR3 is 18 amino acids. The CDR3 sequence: CASSTVGGGTFQSYGYTF. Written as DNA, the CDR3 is TGTGCCAGCAGCACGGTTGGGGGGGGCACCTTCCAAAGCTATGGCTACACCTTC.

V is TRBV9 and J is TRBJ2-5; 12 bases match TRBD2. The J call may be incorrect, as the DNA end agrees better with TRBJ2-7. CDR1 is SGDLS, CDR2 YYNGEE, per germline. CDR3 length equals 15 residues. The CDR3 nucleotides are TGTGCCAGCAGCGAGGGACTAGCGGGTACCTACGAGCAGTACTTC. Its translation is CASSEGLAGTYEQYF.